This is a list of T cell receptor beta chains from one sample in a study of blood T cell repertoires in COVID-19. Produced via immunoSEQ multiplex PCR; TCRdb's table is partial and in-frame only. The profile covers around 280,000 clones, with under 90% appearing a single time and around 10% taken by the ten largest. Sequenced material: peripheral blood. Source of these receptors: a young woman with COVID-19, enrolled during active disease. The CDR3 runs from the conserved cysteine through the conserved F or W. Size is stated for part of the rows, as once, few or many counts, or as a class when the clone is expanded.

cdr3_aa clone_size v_call
CASSAGQGPGSGNTIYF . TRBV7-8
CASSSPENSPLHF few TRBV6-1
CASSTRTGNNEAFF . TRBV5-5
CASSLGLDLGIQYF . TRBV5-4
CASSPGGGLGYTF . TRBV5-6
CASSFHSQDTTGLFF . TRBV7-9
CTSSQGRQGLFIKTEAFF . TRBV1
CASSLELEGRLYGYTF . TRBV7-6
CASSFGRPGETQYF . TRBV5-1
CASYGKEKLFF . TRBV6-5
CASSNYREGEKLFF . TRBV6-5
CASSHPGQGGLGYTF . TRBV6-5
CARGQGYTGELFF . TRBV23-1
CASKTGYYNEQFF . TRBV12-3/TRBV12-4
CASISRGERRQYF . TRBV12-3/TRBV12-4
CASSLVRDSRYEQYF . TRBV5-1
CASSSSYEQYF few TRBV18
CASSPGGFGANVLTF . TRBV10-1
CASSQVGNEQFF . TRBV4-1
CASDGGTGQETQYF . TRBV2
CASSLTRSVLPGTDTQYF . TRBV5-1
CASSWDRGYSF . TRBV28
CASSQEFGEQFF . TRBV4-1
CASSLEVGQPQHF . TRBV5-1
CASSLLTGTGYTF . TRBV7-9
CASRFGGTYNEQFF . TRBV27
CASSYGTGVAQETQYF . TRBV6-5
CASSPGGADTQYF . TRBV6-4
CATSRTQGLAGGAYDTQYF . TRBV15
CASSFPGTGAPGELFF few TRBV7-8
CASSLGATGNTIYF . TRBV11-2
CASIMGQATYEQYF . TRBV6-5
CATSSEVLSNQPQHF once TRBV15
CASSLQGDPNTEAFF . TRBV4-1
CSVEDPGTGMAFF . TRBV29-1
CASSQGRGVPSDTQYF . TRBV3-1/TRBV3-2
CASSLAPFGTINYGYTF . TRBV5-4
CASSFEGGPNQPQHF . TRBV5-7
CASGGTGVYNEQFF . TRBV6-5
CASSRGDDTDTQYF . TRBV11-3
CASRGTSARADTQYF . TRBV2
CASSGLGGAADTQYF . TRBV25-1